The T cell receptor (beta chain) described here comes from a study of T cells expressing NK-cell markers. This CDR3 has 14 residues. Looked up from germline, CDR1 is DFQATT and CDR2 is SNEGSKA (reference sequence). TCRdb re-called the 5' RACE reads, yielding one record per CDR3 amino acid sequence without DNA. This repertoire includes some 300,000 distinct CDR3 sequences. The TCR was taken from a man in his late teens or twenties in good health. The sample taken for sequencing was blood T cells: a sorted CD56 or NKG2C T cell subset, CD4+ or CD8+ T cells, or bulk PBMC T cells (not recorded which). The rearrangement links TRBV20-1 to TRBJ1-1. CDR3 sequence reads: CSAIDRIRNTEAFF.